This is a list of T cell receptor beta chains from one sample in a study of blood T cells in healthy people across ages. TCRdb re-called the 5' RACE reads with MiXCR, one entry per CDR3 protein. The sample contains roughly 830,000 distinct CDR3 sequences, 62% of which appear only once. The sequenced material came from blood. The receptor set was obtained from a man under 40 in good health. CDR3s include the opening cysteine and the closing phenylalanine or tryptophan. D genes are given only for firm matches. Clone size is given for some rows only: seen once, a few or many times, or a class if the clone is expanded.

TRBJ2-7	NA	TRBV3-1	NA	CASSQGAPLAYEQYF	TGTGCCAGCAGCCAAGGGGCCCCCCTGGCCTACGAGCAGTACTTC
TRBJ2-6	NA	TRBV5-1	NA	CASSLDSNSGANVLTF	TGCGCCAGCAGCCTCGACAGTAACTCTGGGGCCAACGTCCTGACTTTC
TRBJ2-1	NA	TRBV4-2	NA	CASSQDPALGPAINEQFF	TGTGCCAGCAGCCAAGATCCTGCCTTGGGACCAGCGATCAATGAGCAGTTCTTC
TRBJ2-5	NA	TRBV6-5	NA	CASSRSPGMRETQYF	TGTGCCAGCAGCCGCTCACCAGGGATGCGAGAGACCCAGTACTTC
TRBJ2-3	few	TRBV5-1	NA	CASSSTGLVDTQYF	TGCGCCAGCAGCTCGACAGGACTAGTAGATACGCAGTATTTT
TRBJ2-7	NA	TRBV20-1	TRBD1	CSARTQRQGAYEQYF	TGCAGTGCTAGAACACAGAGACAGGGGGCCTACGAGCAGTACTTC
TRBJ2-1	NA	TRBV4-3	TRBD1	CASSLTGTGVIEQFF	TGCGCCAGCAGCCTAACCGGGACAGGGGTAATAGAGCAGTTCTTC
TRBJ1-2	NA	TRBV6-5	NA	CASSATGDYTF	TGTGCCAGCAGTGCCACGGGTGACTACACCTTC
TRBJ2-7	NA	TRBV12-3/TRBV12-4	NA	CASGFRYEQYF	TGTGCCAGCGGGTTTCGCTACGAGCAGTACTTC
TRBJ1-2	NA	TRBV20-1	NA	CSVKRPTGYGYTF	TGCAGTGTTAAGAGGCCTACGGGCTATGGCTACACCTTC